A single sample gave rise to the 32 T cell receptor beta chains below, sequenced in a study of blood T cell repertoires in COVID-19. TCRdb keeps only in-frame clones here, not all; method: immunoSEQ multiplex PCR. The table includes 95,000 to 150,000 clones, about nine tenths detected once. The specimen was peripheral blood. Receptors were obtained from a man aged 35 to 55 with acute or convalescent COVID-19.

V usage is TRBV7-2 and J usage is TRBJ2-3, with D possibly being TRBD2 (5 bases). CDR1 is SGHTA, CDR2 FQGNSA, per germline. This CDR3 comprises 16 residues. V shed 2 bases and J shed 4 bases, with 16 bases lying between them. This chain's CDR3 is CASSLSLGGSADTQYF. The CDR3 bases are TGTGCCAGCAGCTTATCTCTCGGAGGTAGTGCAGATACGCAGTATTTT.

DNA for the CDR3: TGTGCCAGTAGTGTCTTGACTAGCGGGATGCTACGCGAGCAGTACTTC. It specifies CASSVLTSGMLREQYF. This chain links TRBV19 with TRBJ2-7; the match to TRBD2 covers 11 bases. The V gene's germline CDR1 is LNHDA and CDR2 SQIVND (reference sequence). CDR3 length: 16 amino acids. J lost 6 bases, V lost 5 bases, and 12 bases had no gene match.

The rearrangement links TRBV5-5 to TRBJ1-2, with D perhaps TRBD1 (5 bases). Between the trimmed V and J ends, which lost 3 bases and 0 bases, there was a span of 12 bases. This CDR3 region has 15 residues. Germline CDR1 is SGHKS and CDR2 is YYEKEE (reference sequence). CDR3 bases: TGTGCCAGCAGCTCAACCGACAGAGCTAACTATGGCTACACCTTC. The encoded protein is CASSSTDRANYGYTF.

The chain joins TRBV7-8 to TRBJ2-2; the match to TRBD2 covers 8 bases. The ends lost 5 bases at V and 5 bases at J; junction bases unmatched: 13. Germline-derived CDR1 and CDR2 are SGHVS and FQNEAQ. This CDR3 region has 17 residues. The CDR3 bases are TGTGCCAGCAGCCTCTATACTAGCGGAGGGTCTACCGGGGAGCTGTTTTTT. The encoded protein is CASSLYTSGGSTGELFF.

In this sample, this clone turned up a few times. CDR3 nucleotide sequence: TGTGCCAGCCGTGAGGGGGATGGAGAGACCCAGTACTTC. Protein product: CASREGDGETQYF. This chain links TRBV7-9 with TRBJ2-5; possible D gene TRBD1, 6 bases. Deletions cut 8 bases from V and 4 bases from J, with 14 bases between. The CDR3 spans 13 residues. CDR1 and CDR2 from the germline V gene are SEHNR and FQNEAQ (reference sequence).

The V gene is TRBV10-1, the J gene TRBJ2-1; maybe TRBD1 (5 bases). This CDR3 spans 11 amino acids. Trimming pared 5 bases from V and 8 bases from J, leaving 7 bases between. Germline V gene lookup returns CDR1 WNHNN and CDR2 SYGVQD (reference sequence). CDR3 in DNA: TGCGCCAGCAGTCAGGGCTATGAGCAGTTCTTC. Protein: CASSQGYEQFF.

The gene calls are TRBV12-3 or TRBV12-4 and TRBJ1-2; D not resolved. CDR3 size: 13 residues. Between the trimmed V and J ends, which lost 3 bases and 0 bases, there was a span of 5 bases. The CDR3: CASSLLANYGYTF. The CDR3 DNA reads TGTGCCAGCAGTTTGTTAGCTAACTATGGCTACACCTTC.

The genes are TRBV30 and TRBJ2-1; 9 nucleotides line up with TRBD2. The germline CDR1 and CDR2 sequences are GTSNPN and SVGIG (reference sequence). This CDR3 region has 14 residues. J gave up 5 bases and V 2 bases, and 4 bases lay outside the gene matches. The CDR3 DNA reads as TGTGCCTGGAGTTCTTTAGCGGGAGACAATGAGCAGTTCTTC. Translation: CAWSSLAGDNEQFF.

The CDR3 bases are TGCGCCAGCAGTGAGTCGACAGGAATGAGGTCTGAGCAGTTCTTC. It encodes CASSESTGMRSEQFF. J is TRBJ2-1 and V is TRBV10-1; possibly TRBD1 for D (6 bases). The length of the CDR3 is 15 residues. Germline V gene lookup returns CDR1 WNHNN and CDR2 SYGVQD (reference sequence). V shed 0 bases and J shed 9 bases, with 15 bases lying between them.

V and J are TRBV5-1 and TRBJ1-1; D remains unclear. Trimming removed 0 bases at V and 5 bases at J, with 14 bases between. CDR3 length equals 15 residues. Germline values: CDR1 SGHRS, CDR2 YFSETQ. The CDR3 sequence is CASSLESRDTTEAFF. CDR3 in DNA: TGCGCCAGCAGCTTGGAGTCGCGAGATACGACTGAAGCTTTCTTT.

The chain links TRBV6-4 to TRBJ2-1; 7 positions agree with TRBD2. This CDR3 contains 14 residues. V dropped 3 bases and J dropped 8; count of bases not matched to a gene: 7. CDR1 and CDR2 (germline): MRHNA, SNTAGT. In DNA form, the CDR3 reads TGTGCCAGCAGTGAGGTGGGAGGGGCCGATGAGCAGTTCTTC. This gives the protein CASSEVGGADEQFF.

V usage is TRBV6-6 and J usage is TRBJ1-5, with D hard to call. Trimming took 2 bases from V and 8 from J, leaving 10 bases between them. CDR3 length: 13 amino acids. The germline V gene has CDR1 MNHNY and CDR2 SVGAGI (reference sequence). The DNA for the CDR3 is TGTGCCAGCAGTTACGGGAGCGGGGAGCCCCAGCATTTT. As protein: CASSYGSGEPQHF.

This clone was seen once. The chain joins TRBV27 to TRBJ1-4; 9 bases line up with TRBD1. The V gene's germline CDR1 is MNHEY and CDR2 SMNVEV (reference sequence). V lost 6 bases to trimming and J lost 3 bases; unmatched junction nucleotides: 2. The CDR3 runs to 14 residues. In nucleotides, the CDR3 is TGTGCCAGCAGGCGGACAGGGGCTAATGAAAAACTGTTTTTT. As protein: CASRRTGANEKLFF.

This sequence joins TRBV27 and TRBJ1-3, with no clear D. V was shortened by 5 bases and J by 2 bases, with 7 bases between the two germline ends. In germline, CDR1 is MNHEY, CDR2 SMNVEV (reference sequence). This CDR3 spans 13 amino acids. CDR3 amino acids: CASSNGAGNTIYF. The CDR3, as DNA: TGTGCCAGCAGTAACGGGGCTGGAAACACCATATATTTT.

The chain couples TRBV6-6 to TRBJ1-4; D not certain. This CDR3 has 14 amino acids. The germline V gene encodes CDR1 MNHNY and CDR2 SVGAGI (reference sequence). V gave up 2 bases and J gave up 0 bases, with 4 bases separating them. DNA of the CDR3: TGTGCCAGCAGTTACCAGACAACTAATGAAAAACTGTTTTTT. Amino acids: CASSYQTTNEKLFF.

This clone has only a few counts. J is TRBJ1-2 and V is TRBV7-2; the D gene is possibly TRBD1 (5 bases). V was pared by 0 bases and J by 5 bases, with 10 bases between. The CDR3 contains 14 residues. CDR1 SGHTA and CDR2 FQGNSA come from the germline V gene. The CDR3 is CASSLAGEVYGYTF. The CDR3 DNA sequence: TGTGCCAGCAGCTTAGCGGGGGAGGTATATGGCTACACCTTC. Drawing the rest from reference TRBV7-2 and TRBJ1-2, the complete variable domain is GAGVSQSPSNKVTEKGKDVELRCDPISGHTALYWYRQSLGQGLEFLIYFQGNSAPDKSGLPSDRFSAERTGGSVSTLTIQRTQQEDSAVYLCASSLAGEVYGYTFGSGTRLTVV.

V is TRBV2 and J is TRBJ2-7; tentatively, D is TRBD1 (6 bases). Trimming removed 4 bases at V and 11 bases at J, with 18 bases between. CDR1 is SNHLY and CDR2 is FYNNEI in the germline V gene. The CDR3 length is 13 residues. The CDR3 nucleotides read TGTGCCAGCAGTGCCCCGACAGGACGTATCAAGTACTTC. Residues: CASSAPTGRIKYF.

The rearrangement uses TRBV2 and TRBJ2-2; TRBD1 is a possible D gene (5 bases). V dropped 0 bases and J dropped 4 bases, with 9 bases sitting between them. This CDR3 is 15 amino acids long. CDR1 SNHLY and CDR2 FYNNEI come from the germline V gene. The CDR3 DNA sequence: TGTGCCAGCAGTGAAGCTGCAGGGCGCACCGGGGAGCTGTTTTTT. Translation gives CASSEAAGRTGELFF.

The chain recombines TRBV18 with TRBJ2-1; D unresolved. Germline lookup yields CDR1 KGHSH and CDR2 LQKENI. V lost 3 bases and J 0 bases, leaving 12 bases between the germline ends. The CDR3 is 16 amino acids. CDR3 in amino acids: CASSPYARSSYNEQFF. The CDR3 nucleotides read TGTGCCAGCTCACCCTACGCCCGGAGCTCCTACAATGAGCAGTTCTTC.

The chain employs TRBV7-9 and TRBJ2-1, with a tentative D call TRBD2 (6 bases). CDR1 is SEHNR, CDR2 FQNEAQ, per germline (reference sequence). There are 12 residues in the CDR3. Trimming took off 11 bases at V and 8 bases at J, with 16 bases between the two ends. The CDR3 nucleotides read TGTGCCTTGCAATCCCGGGAGCATGAGCAGTTCTTC. Protein product: CALQSREHEQFF. Filled out from reference TRBV7-9 and TRBJ2-1, the complete variable domain reads DTGVSQNPRHKITKRGQNVTFRCDPISEHNRLYWYRQTLGQGPEFLTYFQNEAQLEKSRLLSDRFSAERPKGSFSTLEIQRTEQGDSAMYLCALQSREHEQFFGPGTRLTVL.

This chain links TRBV30 with TRBJ1-6; TRBD1 is a possible D gene (6 bases). Germline V gene lookup returns CDR1 GTSNPN and CDR2 SVGIG (reference sequence). V was shortened by 1 base and J by 7 bases, with 11 bases between the two germline ends. CDR3 size: 14 residues. The CDR3 protein is CAWSGVTGNSPLHF. CDR3 nucleotides: TGTGCCTGGAGTGGCGTCACAGGGAATTCACCCCTCCACTTT.

The rearrangement uses TRBV5-5 and TRBJ2-7, with TRBD2 as a possible D gene (5 bases). Trimming left V 5 bases short and J 3 bases short, with 15 bases between. The CDR3 contains 14 residues. The germline V gene has CDR1 SGHKS and CDR2 YYEKEE (reference sequence). The CDR3 loop reads CASRDGGGYYEQYF. The CDR3 DNA is TGTGCCAGCAGAGACGGCGGAGGCTACTACGAGCAGTACTTC.

The chain employs TRBV28 and TRBJ1-5, with TRBD1 identical over 9 bases. V shed 2 bases, J shed 5 bases, and the junction held 4 bases outside the gene matches. Germline CDR1 and CDR2: MDHEN and SYDVKM. The CDR3 totals 15 residues. Written as DNA, the CDR3 is TGTGCCAGCAGTTTAACGACAGGGGGTTATCAGCCCCAGCATTTT. This gives the protein CASSLTTGGYQPQHF.

The chain uses TRBV27 and TRBJ2-1; 8 positions match TRBD2. Germline CDR1 MNHEY, CDR2 SMNVEV (reference sequence). The CDR3 has 17 residues. The ends lost 4 bases at V and 7 bases at J; junction bases unmatched: 15. In nucleotides, the CDR3 is TGTGCCAGCAGTTCGGTGGCGGGAGGACGGCCAACGAATGAGCAGTTCTTC. Encoded protein: CASSSVAGGRPTNEQFF.

This chain uses TRBV4-3 with TRBJ2-3; 8 nucleotides align to TRBD2. CDR1 and CDR2 from the germline V gene are LGHNA and YSLEER. The CDR3 is made up of 20 amino acids. V lost 0 bases and J lost 5; bases outside the gene matches: 19. The DNA for the CDR3 is TGCGCCAGCAGCCAAGAAGCGTCCCTGGGTAGCGGGGCCAGGATAGATACGCAGTATTTT. Protein product: CASSQEASLGSGARIDTQYF.

Remarks on this clone: The sample carries other DNA sequences with the same CDR3. J is TRBJ2-2 and V is TRBV23-1; D is uncertain. TRBV23-1 is marked as an open reading frame, function uncertain. The CDR3 is 17 amino acids. Trimming took 0 bases from V and 0 from J, leaving 11 bases between them. The CDR3 reads CASSQSSDSANTGELFF. The CDR3 coding sequence is TGCGCCAGCAGTCAATCGAGCGATTCCGCGAACACCGGGGAGCTGTTTTTT.

The V and J genes are TRBV6-5 and TRBJ1-1; 8 nucleotides match TRBD1. This CDR3 is 13 amino acids long. V was clipped by 2 bases and J by 7 bases; unmatched bases: 3. Germline values: CDR1 MNHEY, CDR2 SVGAGI. CDR3 nucleotides: TGTGCCAGCAGTTACCAGGGACAGGTTGAAGCTTTCTTT. Amino acid sequence: CASSYQGQVEAFF.

V usage is TRBV9 and J usage is TRBJ1-3; TRBD1 is a possible D gene (5 bases). The CDR3 is 17 residues long. CDR1 and CDR2 (germline): SGDLS, YYNGEE. Trimming pared 0 bases from V and 4 bases from J, leaving 17 bases between. The CDR3 sequence is CASSVAISRDQGNTIYF. CDR3 coding DNA: TGTGCCAGCAGCGTAGCTATCAGCAGGGATCAGGGAAACACCATATATTTT.

The chain is built from TRBV19 and TRBJ1-2; a possible D gene is TRBD1 (6 bases). Per germline, CDR1 LNHDA and CDR2 SQIVND (reference sequence). V lost 9 bases to trimming and J lost 4 bases, with 12 bases between them. This CDR3 spans 12 amino acids. The CDR3, as DNA: TGTGCCAGCCGGACAGACGGCTATGGCTACACCTTC. As protein: CASRTDGYGYTF. Looking up the rest from reference TRBV19 and TRBJ1-2 gives the full variable domain: DGGITQSPKYLFRKEGQNVTLSCEQNLNHDAMYWYRQDPGQGLRLIYYSQIVNDFQKGDIAEGYSVSREKKESFPLTVTSAQKNPTAFYLCASRTDGYGYTFGSGTRLTVV.

The chain has TRBV30 and TRBJ2-1, with D perhaps TRBD2 (6 bases). CDR3 length equals 14 residues. V was pared by 7 bases and J by 9 bases, with 22 bases between. In germline, CDR1 is GTSNPN, CDR2 SVGIG (reference sequence). The CDR3 loop reads CASTPGLADREQFF. The CDR3 bases are TGTGCCTCTACCCCGGGACTGGCCGACCGTGAGCAGTTCTTC.

This chain joins TRBV19 and TRBJ1-1; D gene ambiguous. From germline, CDR1 is LNHDA and CDR2 SQIVND (reference sequence). Trimming shortened V by 3 bases and J by 0 bases, and 14 bases separated the two germline ends. CDR3 size: 16 residues. CDR3: CASSISGGLMNTEAFF. The DNA for the CDR3 is TGTGCCAGTAGTATTAGTGGCGGACTGATGAACACTGAAGCTTTCTTT.

The chain recombines TRBV30 with TRBJ1-1; D gene uncertain. V was trimmed by 1 base and J by 2 bases, leaving 5 bases between them. The CDR3 is 12 amino acids. Germline CDR1 GTSNPN, CDR2 SVGIG (reference sequence). The CDR3 protein is CAWSGPNTEAFF. CDR3 sequence (DNA): TGTGCCTGGAGTGGTCCAAACACTGAAGCTTTCTTT.